This is a list of T cell receptor beta chains from one sample in a study of identical twins. MiXCR, applied by TCRdb to the 5' RACE reads, yields one record per CDR3 protein. The table records 510,000 or so distinct CDR3 sequences, roughly 15% of them present only once. These data were also filed under a second study, of yellow fever vaccine responses in identical twins.

Sequenced: CD4+ T cells sorted from blood. The receptors here all came from a woman between 18 and 29 years old in good health. The CDR3 runs from the conserved cysteine through the conserved F or W. A D gene is named only where the DNA matches it firmly. Rows may omit the clone size; those that give it use once, few, many or a size class.

clone size	V gene	D gene	J gene	CDR3 length	CDR3 protein	CDR3 DNA
many	TRBV12-3/TRBV12-4	.	TRBJ1-6	15	CASRTGGTNNSPLHF	TGTGCCAGCAGAACCGGGGGTACCAATAATTCACCCCTCCACTTT
.	TRBV10-3	TRBD1	TRBJ2-5	15	CAISSGTGGIGTQYF	TGTGCCATCAGTTCCGGGACAGGGGGCATCGGGACCCAGTACTTC
.	TRBV20-1	TRBD1	TRBJ2-1	15	CSARVTGGYFNEQFF	TGCAGTGCTAGAGTCACAGGGGGGTACTTCAATGAGCAGTTCTTC
.	TRBV9	TRBD2	TRBJ2-3	15	CASSGLSGGTDTQYF	TGTGCCAGCAGCGGACTCAGCGGGGGCACAGATACGCAGTATTTT
.	TRBV5-1	.	TRBJ2-2	17	CASSLASRGTYTGELFF	TGCGCCAGCAGCTTGGCCAGCAGGGGCACATACACCGGGGAGCTGTTTTTT
.	TRBV15	TRBD2	TRBJ2-7	14	CATSRERGPYEQYF	TGTGCCACCAGCAGGGAGCGGGGGCCTTATGAGCAGTACTTC
.	TRBV7-3	.	TRBJ2-1	15	CASSLGVPSYNEQFF	TGTGCCAGCAGCTTAGGGGTCCCCTCCTACAATGAGCAGTTCTTC
.	TRBV2	.	TRBJ2-7	13	CATMEGVVYEQYF	TGTGCCACCATGGAGGGGGTTGTCTACGAGCAGTACTTC
few	TRBV7-9	TRBD1	TRBJ1-1	14	CASSLAARGTEAFF	TGTGCCAGCAGCTTAGCGGCCAGGGGGACTGAAGCTTTCTTT
.	TRBV27	.	TRBJ2-7	16	CASSLSIRAHSYEQYF	TGTGCCAGCAGTTTATCGATCCGGGCACACTCCTACGAGCAGTACTTC
many	TRBV5-1	TRBD1	TRBJ1-3	13	CASSLGQGNTIYF	TGCGCCAGCAGCCTGGGACAGGGAAACACCATATATTTT
few	TRBV28	.	TRBJ2-1	14	CASSSTGVYNEQFF	TGTGCCAGCAGTTCTACGGGAGTATACAATGAGCAGTTCTTC
.	TRBV20-1	.	TRBJ1-5	16	CSARDMAGRGNQPQHF	TGCAGTGCTAGAGACATGGCAGGCCGGGGAAATCAGCCCCAGCATTTT
few	TRBV7-8	.	TRBJ1-1	13	CASSLESVSEAFF	TGTGCCAGCAGCTTAGAATCTGTCTCTGAAGCTTTCTTT
.	TRBV3-1	.	TRBJ2-3	17	CATSNRTTQTSTDTQYF	TGTGCCACCAGCAACAGGACTACCCAAACTAGCACAGATACGCAGTATTTT
.	TRBV29-1	.	TRBJ2-5	13	CSAPLFSPETQYF	TGCAGCGCCCCGTTATTTAGCCCAGAGACCCAGTACTTC
.	TRBV12-3/TRBV12-4	.	TRBJ2-2	16	CASSLSRKTLTGELFF	TGTGCCAGCAGTTTAAGTCGGAAGACATTAACCGGGGAGCTGTTTTTT
few	TRBV20-1	.	TRBJ2-1	15	CSARVGTFQGDEQFF	TGCAGTGCTAGAGTTGGGACTTTCCAAGGCGATGAGCAGTTCTTC
few	TRBV5-1	TRBD2	TRBJ2-1	18	CASSLVPSGGAGIHEQFF	TGCGCCAGCAGCTTGGTGCCTAGCGGGGGGGCCGGGATCCATGAGCAGTTCTTC
few	TRBV12-3/TRBV12-4	.	TRBJ1-5	12	CASSNRAGPQHF	TGTGCCAGCAGTAACAGGGCTGGGCCCCAGCATTTT
.	TRBV21-1	.	TRBJ2-3	15	CASSWEDPIRDTQYF	TGTGCCAGCAGCTGGGAGGATCCTATCCGAGATACGCAGTATTTT
.	TRBV29-1	.	TRBJ2-5	14	CSVERRERQETQYF	TGCAGCGTTGAACGCAGGGAGAGACAAGAGACCCAGTACTTC
many	TRBV27	.	TRBJ1-4	16	CATKNTLTTVNEKLFF	TGTGCCACCAAAAATACCCTTACAACGGTTAATGAAAAACTGTTTTTT
.	TRBV5-1	.	TRBJ2-7	14	CASSLVGGRYEQYF	TGCGCCAGCAGCTTGGTCGGGGGGCGATACGAGCAGTACTTC
.	TRBV29-1	TRBD2	TRBJ2-5	14	CSVTLAGEKKTQYF	TGCAGCGTTACCCTAGCGGGGGAAAAAAAGACCCAGTACTTC
.	TRBV7-9	.	TRBJ1-1	13	CASTPDGTSEAFF	TGTGCCAGCACCCCTGACGGAACCTCTGAAGCTTTCTTT
few	TRBV5-6	.	TRBJ2-3	13	CASSLGPSETQYF	TGTGCCAGCAGCTTGGGGCCTAGTGAAACGCAGTATTTT
few	TRBV2	TRBD2	TRBJ2-1	15	CASSKLAGGSNEQFF	TGTGCCAGCAGTAAACTAGCGGGAGGTTCCAATGAGCAGTTCTTC
.	TRBV21-1	.	TRBJ2-3	17	CASSAAPCVGGTDTQYF	TGTGCCAGCAGCGCCGCACCGTGTGTCGGGGGGACAGATACGCAGTATTTT
many	TRBV12-3/TRBV12-4	.	TRBJ1-5	15	CASSLRIGDNQPQHF	TGTGCCAGCAGTCTCCGGATAGGTGACAATCAGCCCCAGCATTTT
.	TRBV2	TRBD2	TRBJ2-1	14	CASRGLAGTNEQFF	TGTGCCAGCAGGGGACTAGCGGGAACGAATGAGCAGTTCTTC
few	TRBV2	TRBD2	TRBJ2-1	13	CASRGGVYNEQFF	TGTGCCAGTCGGGGGGGGGTTTACAATGAGCAGTTCTTC
.	TRBV4-2	.	TRBJ2-4	16	CASSQAAGAGQNIQYF	TGTGCCAGCAGCCAAGCGGCAGGGGCTGGCCAAAACATTCAGTACTTC